Below are 4 T cell receptor beta chains sequenced from a single sample in a study of lymphopenia after photon versus proton radiotherapy. Repertoires were generated with immunoSEQ multiplex PCR, while TCRdb's copy carries only in-frame clones and drops some. The sample has 53,000 or so clones, 65% to 85% seen once. The sequenced sample was peripheral blood, obtained from a patient treated with photon-based radiotherapy. Receptors were obtained from a man aged 50 to 60 with gastric cancer.

This clone was found once. The chain employs TRBV7-9 and TRBJ1-2, with D unresolved. The ends were cut back, 2 bases at V and 2 bases at J, with 6 bases in the middle. CDR3 length equals 13 residues. Germline loops: CDR1 SEHNR, CDR2 FQNEAQ (reference sequence). CDR3 DNA sequence: TGTGCCAGCAGCTTAACAGCCAACTATGGCTACACCTTC. As protein: CASSLTANYGYTF.

This clone is labeled as medium-sized. V is TRBV4-2 and J is TRBJ2-3, with 8 bases that match TRBD2. V lost 1 base and J lost 5; bases outside the gene matches: 5. Germline CDR1 reads LGHNA; CDR2 reads YNFKEQ. The CDR3 runs 15 residues. The CDR3 DNA reads TGTGCCAGCAGCCAAGGAGCGGGAGAGGGAGATACGCAGTATTTT. Its translation: CASSQGAGEGDTQYF.

The chain joins TRBV18 to TRBJ1-1, with a tentative D call TRBD1 (6 bases). V was shortened by 3 bases and J by 4 bases, with 15 bases between the two germline ends. The germline CDR1 and CDR2 sequences are KGHSH and LQKENI. The CDR3 length is 15 residues. CDR3 nucleotides: TGTGCCAGCTCACCGATAAGGGAAGGGGGCACTGAAGCTTTCTTT. Protein: CASSPIREGGTEAFF.

The chain has TRBV5-4 and TRBJ1-2, with D possibly matching TRBD1 (6 bases). The CDR3 length is 17 residues. Per the germline V gene, CDR1 is SGHNT and CDR2 is YYREEE (reference sequence). V lost 0 bases, J lost 4 bases, and 19 bases lay in between. CDR3 amino acids: CASSLAGGTQGTYGYTF. CDR3 sequence (DNA): TGTGCCAGCAGCTTGGCCGGGGGGACCCAGGGGACCTATGGCTACACCTTC.